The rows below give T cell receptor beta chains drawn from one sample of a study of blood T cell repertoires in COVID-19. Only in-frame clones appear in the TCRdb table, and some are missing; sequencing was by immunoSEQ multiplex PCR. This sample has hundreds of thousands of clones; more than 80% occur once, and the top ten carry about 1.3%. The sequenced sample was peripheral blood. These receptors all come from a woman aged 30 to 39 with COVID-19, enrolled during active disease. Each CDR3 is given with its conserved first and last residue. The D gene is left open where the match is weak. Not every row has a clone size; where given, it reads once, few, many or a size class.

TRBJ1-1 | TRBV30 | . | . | CAWSVRGGTEAFF | TGTGCCTGGAGTGTACGCGGGGGAACTGAAGCTTTCTTT
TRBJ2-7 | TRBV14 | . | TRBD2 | CASSPRTGGSEQYF | TGTGCCAGCAGCCCCCGGACGGGGGGTTCCGAGCAGTACTTC
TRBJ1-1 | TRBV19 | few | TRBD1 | CASSISGGYTEAFF | TGTGCCAGTAGTATTTCAGGGGGCTACACTGAAGCTTTCTTT
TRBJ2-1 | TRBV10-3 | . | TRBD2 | CAISGLAGYNEQFF | TGTGCCATCAGTGGACTAGCGGGATACAATGAGCAGTTCTTC
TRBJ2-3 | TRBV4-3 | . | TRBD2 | CASSQELSVLALGTDTQYF | TGCGCCAGCAGCCAAGAGTTATCAGTACTAGCGTTGGGCACAGATACGCAGTATTTT
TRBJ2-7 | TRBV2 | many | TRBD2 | CASRGGRDSYEQYF | TGTGCCAGCCGAGGCGGGAGAGACTCCTACGAGCAGTACTTC
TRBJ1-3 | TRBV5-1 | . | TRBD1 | CASSLEAGGSGNTIYF | TGCGCCAGCAGCTTGGAGGCAGGGGGCAGTGGAAACACCATATATTTT
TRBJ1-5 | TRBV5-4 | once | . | CASSLGGPDSNQPQHF | TGTGCCAGCAGCTTGGGGGGGCCAGATAGCAATCAGCCCCAGCATTTT
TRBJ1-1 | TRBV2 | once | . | CASGAGNTEAFF | TGTGCCAGCGGTGCGGGGAACACTGAAGCTTTCTTT
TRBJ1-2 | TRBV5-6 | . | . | CASSLEGVNYGYTF | TGTGCCAGCAGCTTGGAGGGAGTAAACTATGGCTACACCTTC
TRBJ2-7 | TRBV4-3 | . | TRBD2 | CASSQDRGDSYEQYF | TGCGCCAGCAGCCAGGATCGGGGGGATTCATACGAGCAGTACTTC
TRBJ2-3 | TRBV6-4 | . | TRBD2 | CASSRQGGFIDTQYF | TGTGCCAGCAGTCGTCAGGGAGGGTTTATAGATACGCAGTATTTT
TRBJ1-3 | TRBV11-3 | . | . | CASSRGGDAGNTIYF | TGTGCCAGCAGCCGGGGGGGCGATGCGGGAAACACCATATATTTT
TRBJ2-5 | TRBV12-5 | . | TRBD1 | CASGLGFPLGTGTETQYF | TGTGCTAGTGGTTTGGGGTTCCCCTTAGGGACAGGGACAGAGACCCAGTACTTC
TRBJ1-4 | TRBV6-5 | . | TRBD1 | CASCVQGLEKLFF | TGTGCCAGTTGTGTACAGGGGCTGGAAAAACTGTTTTTT
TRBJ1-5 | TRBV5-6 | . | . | CASSFQGPGGNQPQHF | TGTGCCAGCAGCTTCCAGGGCCCCGGCGGTAATCAGCCCCAGCATTTT
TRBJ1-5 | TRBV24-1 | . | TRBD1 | CATSDRTGVNQPQHF | TGTGCCACCAGTGATCGGACAGGGGTCAATCAGCCCCAGCATTTT
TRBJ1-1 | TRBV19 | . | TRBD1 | CASMDREVNIEAFF | TGTGCCAGCATGGACAGGGAGGTGAACATTGAAGCTTTCTTT
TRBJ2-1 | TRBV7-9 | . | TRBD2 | CASSLGTSGSNEQFF | TGTGCCAGCAGCCTGGGGACTAGCGGGTCAAATGAGCAGTTCTTC
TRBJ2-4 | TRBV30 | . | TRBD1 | CAWSALGTGLAKNIQYF | TGTGCCTGGAGTGCCCTTGGGACAGGGCTAGCCAAAAACATTCAGTACTTC
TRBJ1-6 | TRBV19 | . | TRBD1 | CASSHGTGGSPLHF | TGTGCCAGTAGTCACGGGACAGGGGGATCACCCCTCCACTTT
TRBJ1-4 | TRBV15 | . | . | CATSRTVNEKLFF | TGTGCCACCAGCAGAACGGTAAATGAAAAACTGTTTTTT